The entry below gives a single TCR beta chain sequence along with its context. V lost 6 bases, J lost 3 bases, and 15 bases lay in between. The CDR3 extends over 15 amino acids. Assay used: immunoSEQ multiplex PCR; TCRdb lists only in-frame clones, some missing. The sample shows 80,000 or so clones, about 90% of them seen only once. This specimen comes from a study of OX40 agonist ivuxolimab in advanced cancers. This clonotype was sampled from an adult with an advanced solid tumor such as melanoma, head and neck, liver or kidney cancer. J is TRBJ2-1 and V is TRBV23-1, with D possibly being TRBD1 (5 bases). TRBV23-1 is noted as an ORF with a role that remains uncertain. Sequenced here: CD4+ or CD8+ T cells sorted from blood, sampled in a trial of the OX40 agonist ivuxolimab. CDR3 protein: CASRRLWGLYNEQFF. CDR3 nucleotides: TGCGCCAGCAGGCGACTCTGGGGCCTCTACAATGAGCAGTTCTTC.